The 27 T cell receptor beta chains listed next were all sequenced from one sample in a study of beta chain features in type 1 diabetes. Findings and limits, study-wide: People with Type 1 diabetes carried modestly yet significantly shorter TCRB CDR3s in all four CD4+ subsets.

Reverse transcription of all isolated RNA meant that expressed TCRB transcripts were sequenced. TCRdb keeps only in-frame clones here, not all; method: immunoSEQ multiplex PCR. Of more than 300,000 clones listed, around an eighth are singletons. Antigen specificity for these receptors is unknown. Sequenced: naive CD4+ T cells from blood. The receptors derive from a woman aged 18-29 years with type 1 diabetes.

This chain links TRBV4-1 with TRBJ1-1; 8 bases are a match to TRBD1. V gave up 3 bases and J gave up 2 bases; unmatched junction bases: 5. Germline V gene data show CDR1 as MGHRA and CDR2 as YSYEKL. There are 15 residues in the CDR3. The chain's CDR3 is CASSHMGQDNTEAFF. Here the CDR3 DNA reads TGCGCCAGCAGCCACATGGGACAGGACAACACTGAAGCTTTCTTT.

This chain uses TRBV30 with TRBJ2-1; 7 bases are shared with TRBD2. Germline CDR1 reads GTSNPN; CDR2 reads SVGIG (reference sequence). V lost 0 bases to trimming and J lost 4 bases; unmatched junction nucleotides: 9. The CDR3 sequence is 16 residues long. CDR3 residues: CAWSVRGGRTYNEQFF. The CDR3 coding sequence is TGTGCCTGGAGTGTTCGTGGCGGGAGAACGTACAATGAGCAGTTCTTC. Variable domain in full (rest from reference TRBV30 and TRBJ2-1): SQTIHQWPATLVQPVGSPLSLECTVEGTSNPNLYWYRQAAGRGLQLLFYSVGIGQISSEVPQNLSASRPQDRQFILSSKKLLLSDSGFYLCAWSVRGGRTYNEQFFGPGTRLTVL.

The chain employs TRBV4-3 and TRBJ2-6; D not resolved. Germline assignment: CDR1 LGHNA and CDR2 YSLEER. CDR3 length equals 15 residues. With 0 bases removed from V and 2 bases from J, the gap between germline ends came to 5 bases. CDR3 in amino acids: CASSQDFTGANVLTF. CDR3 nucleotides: TGCGCCAGCAGCCAAGATTTCACTGGGGCCAACGTCCTGACTTTC.

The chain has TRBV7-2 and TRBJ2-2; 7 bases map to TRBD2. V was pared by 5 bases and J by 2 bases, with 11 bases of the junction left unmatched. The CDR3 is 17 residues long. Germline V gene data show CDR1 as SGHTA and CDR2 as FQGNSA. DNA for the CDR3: TGTGCCAGCAGCGGGTCGAGAGGCGGGAGTAACACCGGGGAGCTGTTTTTT. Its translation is CASSGSRGGSNTGELFF.

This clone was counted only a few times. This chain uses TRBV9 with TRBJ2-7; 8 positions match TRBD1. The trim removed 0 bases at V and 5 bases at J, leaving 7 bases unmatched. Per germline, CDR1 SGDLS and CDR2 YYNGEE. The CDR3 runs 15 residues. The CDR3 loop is CASSVGPGGPNEQYF. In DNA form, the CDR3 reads TGTGCCAGCAGCGTAGGGCCAGGGGGCCCCAACGAGCAGTACTTC.

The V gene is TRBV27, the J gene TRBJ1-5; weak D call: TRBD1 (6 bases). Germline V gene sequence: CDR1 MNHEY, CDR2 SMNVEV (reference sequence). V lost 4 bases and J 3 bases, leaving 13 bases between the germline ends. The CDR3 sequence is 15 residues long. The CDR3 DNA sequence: TGTGCCAGCAGTTGGTCAGGGGCCCCCAATCAGCCCCAGCATTTT. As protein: CASSWSGAPNQPQHF.

CDR3 amino acids: CASSPSLLRRGSSYNEQFF. CDR3 nucleotides: TGTGCCAGCAGCCCCAGCTTACTACGGCGGGGGAGCTCCTACAATGAGCAGTTCTTC. V and J are TRBV7-7 and TRBJ2-1; 7 bases fit TRBD2. There are 19 residues in the CDR3. The V and J ends lost 5 bases and 0 bases, in that order; junction bases with no gene match: 16. CDR1 is SSHAT and CDR2 is FNYEAQ in the germline V gene (reference sequence). Together with reference TRBV7-7 and TRBJ2-1, the CDR3 gives the full variable domain: GAGVSQSPRYKVTKRGQDVTLRCDPISSHATLYWYQQALGQGPEFLTYFNYEAQPDKSGLPSDRFSAERPEGSISTLTIQRTEQRDSAMYRCASSPSLLRRGSSYNEQFFGPGTRLTVL.

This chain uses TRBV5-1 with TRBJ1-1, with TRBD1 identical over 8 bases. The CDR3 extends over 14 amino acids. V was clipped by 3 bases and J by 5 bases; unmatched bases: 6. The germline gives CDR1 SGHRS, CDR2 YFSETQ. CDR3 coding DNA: TGCGCCAGCAGCTGGGGACAGGTGAGGACTGAAGCTTTCTTT. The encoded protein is CASSWGQVRTEAFF.

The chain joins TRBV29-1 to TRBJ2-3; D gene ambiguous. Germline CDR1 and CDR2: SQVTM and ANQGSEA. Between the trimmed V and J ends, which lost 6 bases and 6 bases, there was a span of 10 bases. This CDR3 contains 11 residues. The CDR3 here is CSVALVDTQYF. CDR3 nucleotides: TGCAGCGTCGCCCTAGTGGATACGCAGTATTTT.

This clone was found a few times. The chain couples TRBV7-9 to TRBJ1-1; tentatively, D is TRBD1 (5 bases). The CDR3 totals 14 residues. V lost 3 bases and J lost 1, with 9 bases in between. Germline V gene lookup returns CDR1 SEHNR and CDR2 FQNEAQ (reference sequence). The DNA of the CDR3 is TGTGCCAGCAGCTTCAGGGTTCCGAACACTGAAGCTTTCTTT. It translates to CASSFRVPNTEAFF.

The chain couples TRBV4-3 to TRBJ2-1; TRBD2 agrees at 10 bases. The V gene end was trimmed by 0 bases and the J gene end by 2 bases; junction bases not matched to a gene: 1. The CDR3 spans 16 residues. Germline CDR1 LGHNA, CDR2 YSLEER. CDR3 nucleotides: TGCGCCAGCAGCCAAGAAAGCGGGGGGGCCTACAATGAGCAGTTCTTC. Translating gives CASSQESGGAYNEQFF.

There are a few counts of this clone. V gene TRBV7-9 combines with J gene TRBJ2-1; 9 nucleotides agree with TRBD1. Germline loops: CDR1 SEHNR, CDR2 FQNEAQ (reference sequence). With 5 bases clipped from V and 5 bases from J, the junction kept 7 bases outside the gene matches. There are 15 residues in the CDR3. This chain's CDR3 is CASSRRDRDDNEQFF. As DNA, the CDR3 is TGTGCCAGCAGCCGCCGGGACAGGGACGACAATGAGCAGTTCTTC.

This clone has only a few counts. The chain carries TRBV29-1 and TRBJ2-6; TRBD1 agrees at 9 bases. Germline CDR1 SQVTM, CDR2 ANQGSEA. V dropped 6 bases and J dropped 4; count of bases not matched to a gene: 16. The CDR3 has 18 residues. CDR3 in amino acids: CSVLSRDRAVRGANVLTF. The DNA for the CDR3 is TGCAGCGTCCTAAGTCGGGACAGGGCCGTCAGGGGGGCCAACGTCCTGACTTTC. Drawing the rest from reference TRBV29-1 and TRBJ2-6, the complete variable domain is SAVISQKPSRDICQRGTSLTIQCQVDSQVTMMFWYRQQPGQSLTLIATANQGSEATYESGFVIDKFPISRPNLTFSTLTVSNMSPEDSSIYLCSVLSRDRAVRGANVLTFGAGSRLTVL.

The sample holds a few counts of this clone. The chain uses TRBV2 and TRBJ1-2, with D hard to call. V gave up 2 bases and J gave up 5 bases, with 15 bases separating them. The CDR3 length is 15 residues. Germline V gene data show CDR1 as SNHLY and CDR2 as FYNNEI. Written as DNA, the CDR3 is TGTGCCAGCAGTGAACTATCACAGATAATATATGGCTACACCTTC. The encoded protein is CASSELSQIIYGYTF.

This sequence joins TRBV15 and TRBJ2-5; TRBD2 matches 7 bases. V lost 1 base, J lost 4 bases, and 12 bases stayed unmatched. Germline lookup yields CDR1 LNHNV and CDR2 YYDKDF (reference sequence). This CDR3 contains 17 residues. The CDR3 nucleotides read TGTGCCACCAGCAGAGTCGATGGGGAGGGTGGGAGAGAGACCCAGTACTTC. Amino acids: CATSRVDGEGGRETQYF. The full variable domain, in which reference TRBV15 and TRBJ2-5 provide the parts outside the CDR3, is DAMVIQNPRYQVTQFGKPVTLSCSQTLNHNVMYWYQQKSSQAPKLLFHYYDKDFNNEADTPDNFQSRRPNTSFCFLDIRSPGLGDTAMYLCATSRVDGEGGRETQYFGPGTRLLVL.

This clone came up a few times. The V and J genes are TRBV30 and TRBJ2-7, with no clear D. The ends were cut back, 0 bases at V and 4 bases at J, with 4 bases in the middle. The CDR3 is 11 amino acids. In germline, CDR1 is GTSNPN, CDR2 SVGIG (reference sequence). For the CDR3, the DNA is TGTGCCTGGAGTGTGGCTTACGAGCAGTACTTC. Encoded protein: CAWSVAYEQYF.

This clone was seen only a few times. This chain's CDR3 is CASSVDGTGFSTDTQYF. The CDR3 DNA is TGTGCCAGCAGCGTAGATGGGACAGGGTTTAGCACAGATACGCAGTATTTT. The V gene is TRBV9, the J gene TRBJ2-3, with 9 bases that match TRBD1. The ends lost 0 bases at V and 0 bases at J; junction bases unmatched: 5. The CDR3 has 17 amino acids. CDR1 SGDLS and CDR2 YYNGEE come from the germline V gene. The full variable domain, with the rest looked up from reference TRBV9 and TRBJ2-3, is DSGVTQTPKHLITATGQRVTLRCSPRSGDLSVYWYQQSLDQGLQFLIQYYNGEERAKGNILERFSAQQFPDLHSELNLSSLELGDSALYFCASSVDGTGFSTDTQYFGPGTRLTVL.

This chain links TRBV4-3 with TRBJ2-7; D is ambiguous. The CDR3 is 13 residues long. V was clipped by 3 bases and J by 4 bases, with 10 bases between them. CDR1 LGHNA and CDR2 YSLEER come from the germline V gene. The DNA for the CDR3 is TGCGCCAGCAGCCAGAGGAACGGGTACGAGCAGTACTTC. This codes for CASSQRNGYEQYF.

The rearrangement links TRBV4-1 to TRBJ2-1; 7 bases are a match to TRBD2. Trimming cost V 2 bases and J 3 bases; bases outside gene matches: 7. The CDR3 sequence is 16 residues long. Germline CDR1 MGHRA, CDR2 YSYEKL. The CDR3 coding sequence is TGCGCCAGCAGCCAACCTGGGAGGGCGGTCTACAATGAGCAGTTCTTC. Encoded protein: CASSQPGRAVYNEQFF.

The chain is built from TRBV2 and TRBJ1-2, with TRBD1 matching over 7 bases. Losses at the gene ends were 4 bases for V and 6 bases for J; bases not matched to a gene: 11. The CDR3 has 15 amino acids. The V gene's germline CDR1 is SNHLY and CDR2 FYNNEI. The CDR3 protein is CASSVLGQVIHGYTF. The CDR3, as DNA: TGTGCCAGCAGTGTCCTTGGACAGGTGATTCATGGCTACACCTTC. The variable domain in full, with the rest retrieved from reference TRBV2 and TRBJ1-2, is EPEVTQTPSHQVTQMGQEVILRCVPISNHLYFYWYRQILGQKVEFLVSFYNNEISEKSEIFDDQFSVERPDGSNFTLKIRSTKLEDSAMYFCASSVLGQVIHGYTFGSGTRLTVV.

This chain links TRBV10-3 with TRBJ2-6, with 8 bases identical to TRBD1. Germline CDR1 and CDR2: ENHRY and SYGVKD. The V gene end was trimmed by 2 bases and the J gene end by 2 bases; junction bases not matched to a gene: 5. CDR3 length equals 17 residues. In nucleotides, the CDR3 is TGTGCCATCAGTGAGACTGGACAGGGAACTGGGGCCAACGTCCTGACTTTC. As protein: CAISETGQGTGANVLTF.

Here the CDR3 reads CASTPDRPYEQYF. Written as DNA, the CDR3 is TGTGCCAGCACCCCGGACAGGCCGTACGAGCAGTACTTC. The chain carries TRBV11-1 and TRBJ2-7; the match to TRBD1 covers 7 bases. In germline, CDR1 is SGHAT, CDR2 FQDESV (reference sequence). V shed 7 bases, J shed 4 bases, and the junction held 7 bases outside the gene matches. CDR3 size: 13 residues.

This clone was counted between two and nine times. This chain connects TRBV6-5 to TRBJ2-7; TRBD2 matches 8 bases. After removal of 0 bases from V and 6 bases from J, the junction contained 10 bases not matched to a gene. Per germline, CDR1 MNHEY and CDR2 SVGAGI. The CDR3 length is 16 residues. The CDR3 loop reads CASSYSTGGRISEQYF. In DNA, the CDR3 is TGTGCCAGCAGTTACTCGACGGGCGGGAGGATCAGCGAGCAGTACTTC.

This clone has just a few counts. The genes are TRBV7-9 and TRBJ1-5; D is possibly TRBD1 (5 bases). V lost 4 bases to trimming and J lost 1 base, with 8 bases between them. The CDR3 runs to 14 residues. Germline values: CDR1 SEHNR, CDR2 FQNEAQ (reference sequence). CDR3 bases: TGTGCCAGCAGCTGGGGGGGGAGCAATCAGCCCCAGCATTTT. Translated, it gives CASSWGGSNQPQHF.

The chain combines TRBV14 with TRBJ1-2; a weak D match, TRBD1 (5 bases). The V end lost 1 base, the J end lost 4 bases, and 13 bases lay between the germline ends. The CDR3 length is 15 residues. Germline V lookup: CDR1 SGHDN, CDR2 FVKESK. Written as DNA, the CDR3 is TGTGCCAGCAGCCAAGTAGGGGCGAGACCCTATGGCTACACCTTC. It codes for CASSQVGARPYGYTF.

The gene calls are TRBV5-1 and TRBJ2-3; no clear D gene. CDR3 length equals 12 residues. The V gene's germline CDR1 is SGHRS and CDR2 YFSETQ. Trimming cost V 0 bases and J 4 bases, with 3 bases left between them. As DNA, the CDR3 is TGCGCCAGCAGCTTGGCCTCAGATACGCAGTATTTT. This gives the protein CASSLASDTQYF.

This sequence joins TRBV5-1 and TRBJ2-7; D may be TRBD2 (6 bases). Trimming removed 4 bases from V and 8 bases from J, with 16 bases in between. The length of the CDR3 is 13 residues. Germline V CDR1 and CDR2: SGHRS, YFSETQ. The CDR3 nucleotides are TGCGCCAGCAGCCCGGGACTCGAGGGGAAGCAGTACTTC. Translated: CASSPGLEGKQYF.